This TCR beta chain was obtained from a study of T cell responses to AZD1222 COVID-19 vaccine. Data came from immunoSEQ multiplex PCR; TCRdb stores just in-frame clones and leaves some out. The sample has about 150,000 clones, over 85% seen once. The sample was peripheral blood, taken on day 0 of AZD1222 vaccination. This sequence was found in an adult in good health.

CDR3 sequence: CASNRGTGELFF. CDR3 nucleotide sequence: TGCGCCAGCAACAGGGGCACCGGGGAGCTGTTTTTT. The chain recombines TRBV5-1 with TRBJ2-2, with 7 bases aligning to TRBD1. The CDR3 is 12 residues long. The trim removed 6 bases at V and 4 bases at J, leaving 0 bases unmatched. The germline V gene has CDR1 SGHRS and CDR2 YFSETQ.